This TCR beta chain was captured by sequencing in a study of post-analysis software for immune sequencing data. Prepared libraries of TCR beta cDNA carried unique molecular identifiers. From around 1 to 10 million T cells, 450,000 to 550,000 cDNA molecules were obtained. MiXCR, run by TCRdb on the PCR reads, gives a single entry per CDR3 protein. In the table there are about 540,000 distinct CDR3 sequences, about a third of which are singletons. Points on this clonotype: Its cognate antigen is unknown.

Study-wide results and caveats: Roughly 5 TRBV segments, TRBV5-6, TRBV5-1 and TRBV20-1 among them, were found more frequent in patients than controls.

The germline V gene has CDR1 SGHAT and CDR2 FQDESV (reference sequence). The J segment lost 1 base and the V segment lost 0 bases, leaving 5 bases of the junction unmatched. The CDR3 runs 16 residues. The receptor comes from a girl aged 2-17 years with multiple sclerosis. Sequencing was done on a sample of blood. V gene TRBV11-1 combines with J gene TRBJ1-1; 7 nucleotides line up with TRBD1. The CDR3 here is CASSLAGRGQNTEAFF. The CDR3 coding sequence is TGTGCCAGCAGCTTAGCGGGAAGGGGGCAGAACACTGAAGCTTTCTTT.